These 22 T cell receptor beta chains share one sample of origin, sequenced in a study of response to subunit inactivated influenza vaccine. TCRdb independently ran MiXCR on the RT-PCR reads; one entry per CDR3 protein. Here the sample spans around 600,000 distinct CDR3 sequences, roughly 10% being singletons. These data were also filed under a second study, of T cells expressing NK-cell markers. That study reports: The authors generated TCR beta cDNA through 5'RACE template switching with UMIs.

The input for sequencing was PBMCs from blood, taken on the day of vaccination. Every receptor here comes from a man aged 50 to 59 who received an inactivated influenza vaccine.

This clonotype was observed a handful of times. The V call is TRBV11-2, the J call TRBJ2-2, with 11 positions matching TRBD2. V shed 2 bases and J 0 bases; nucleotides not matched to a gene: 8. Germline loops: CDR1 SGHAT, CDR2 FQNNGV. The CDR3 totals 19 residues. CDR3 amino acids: CASSLRPSGGITNTGELFF. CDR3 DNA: TGTGCCAGCAGCTTACGTCCTAGCGGGGGGATAACGAACACCGGGGAGCTGTTTTTT.

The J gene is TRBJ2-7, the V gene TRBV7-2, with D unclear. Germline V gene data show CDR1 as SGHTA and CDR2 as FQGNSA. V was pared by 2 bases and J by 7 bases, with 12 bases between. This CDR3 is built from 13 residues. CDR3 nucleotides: TGTGCCAGCAGCTTAAGGGTGGGAAGGGAGCAGTACTTC. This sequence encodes CASSLRVGREQYF.

The CDR3 sequence: CASSPPSGRIDEQFF. Written as DNA, the CDR3 is TGTGCCAGCTCACCCCCATCCGGCCGAATCGATGAGCAGTTCTTC. The rearrangement joins TRBV18 to TRBJ2-1; D is unresolved. Germline values: CDR1 KGHSH, CDR2 LQKENI. This CDR3 has 15 amino acids. V was trimmed by 3 bases and J by 8 bases, leaving 17 bases between them. Based on the CDR3 plus reference TRBV18 and TRBJ2-1, the full variable domain is NAGVMQNPRHLVRRRGQEARLRCSPMKGHSHVYWYRQLPEEGLKFMVYLQKENIIDESGMPKERFSAEFPKEGPSILRIQQVVRGDSAAYFCASSPPSGRIDEQFFGPGTRLTVL.

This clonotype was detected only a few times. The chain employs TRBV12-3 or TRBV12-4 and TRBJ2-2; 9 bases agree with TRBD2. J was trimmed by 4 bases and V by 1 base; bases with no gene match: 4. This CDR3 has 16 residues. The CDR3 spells CASSLGLAVGTGELFF. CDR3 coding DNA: TGTGCCAGCAGTTTAGGACTAGCGGTCGGCACCGGGGAGCTGTTTTTT.

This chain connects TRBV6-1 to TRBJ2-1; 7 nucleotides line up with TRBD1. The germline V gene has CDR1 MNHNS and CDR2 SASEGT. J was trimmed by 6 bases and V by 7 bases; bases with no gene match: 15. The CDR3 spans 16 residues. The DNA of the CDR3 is TGTGCCAGCACCCCCGTGAGCGCCACAGGGGCCAATGAGCAGTTCTTC. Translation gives CASTPVSATGANEQFF.

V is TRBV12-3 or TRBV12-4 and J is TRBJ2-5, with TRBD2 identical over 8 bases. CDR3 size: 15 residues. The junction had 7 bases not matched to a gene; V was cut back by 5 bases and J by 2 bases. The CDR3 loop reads CASSRGSSGQETQYF. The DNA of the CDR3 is TGTGCCAGCAGTCGAGGGTCTAGCGGGCAAGAGACCCAGTACTTC.

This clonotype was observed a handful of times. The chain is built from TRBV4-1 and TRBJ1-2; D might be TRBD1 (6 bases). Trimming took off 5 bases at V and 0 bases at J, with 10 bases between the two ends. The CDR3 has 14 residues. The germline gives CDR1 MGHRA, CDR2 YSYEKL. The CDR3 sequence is CASSEWTANYGYTF. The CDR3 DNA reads TGCGCCAGCAGCGAGTGGACAGCTAACTATGGCTACACCTTC.

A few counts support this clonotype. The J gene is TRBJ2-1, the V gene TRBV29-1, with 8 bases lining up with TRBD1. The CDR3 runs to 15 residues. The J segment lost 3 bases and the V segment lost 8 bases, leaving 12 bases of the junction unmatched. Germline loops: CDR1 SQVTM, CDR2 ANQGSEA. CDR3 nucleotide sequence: TGCAGCACCAGACAGGGGACAAGCCACTACAATGAGCAGTTCTTC. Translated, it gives CSTRQGTSHYNEQFF.

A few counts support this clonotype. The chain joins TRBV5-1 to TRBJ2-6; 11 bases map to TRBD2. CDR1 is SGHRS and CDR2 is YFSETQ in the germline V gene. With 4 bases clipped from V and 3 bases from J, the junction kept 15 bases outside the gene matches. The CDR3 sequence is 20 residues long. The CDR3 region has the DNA TGCGCCAGCAGCCAACTTTGGACTAGCGGGCGGAGACTTGGGGCCAACGTCCTGACTTTC. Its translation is CASSQLWTSGRRLGANVLTF.

The CDR3 nucleotides read TGCAGCGTTCCGCCTAGCGGGAGGGCCAGAGAGACCCAGTACTTC. Translating gives CSVPPSGRARETQYF. This chain joins TRBV29-1 and TRBJ2-5; 12 bases match TRBD2. The germline CDR1 and CDR2 sequences are SQVTM and ANQGSEA. The CDR3 covers 15 residues. After removal of 5 bases from V and 4 bases from J, the junction contained 8 bases not matched to a gene. Together with reference TRBV29-1 and TRBJ2-5, the CDR3 gives the full variable domain: SAVISQKPSRDICQRGTSLTIQCQVDSQVTMMFWYRQQPGQSLTLIATANQGSEATYESGFVIDKFPISRPNLTFSTLTVSNMSPEDSSIYLCSVPPSGRARETQYFGPGTRLLVL.

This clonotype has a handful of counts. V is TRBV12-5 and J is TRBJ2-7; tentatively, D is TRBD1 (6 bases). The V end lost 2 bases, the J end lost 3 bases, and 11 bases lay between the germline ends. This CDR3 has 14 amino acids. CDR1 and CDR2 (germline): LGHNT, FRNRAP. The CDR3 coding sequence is TGTGCTAGTGGTTTGACCGGGACAAACTACGAGCAGTACTTC. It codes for CASGLTGTNYEQYF.

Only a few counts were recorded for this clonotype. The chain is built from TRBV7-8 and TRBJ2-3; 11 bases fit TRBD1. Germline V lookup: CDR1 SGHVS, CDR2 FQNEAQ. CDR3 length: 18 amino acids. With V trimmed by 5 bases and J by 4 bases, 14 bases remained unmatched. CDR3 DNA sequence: TGTGCCAGCAGCCCCGGGACAGGGGGACCCTTTTTCGCAGATACGCAGTATTTT. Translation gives CASSPGTGGPFFADTQYF.

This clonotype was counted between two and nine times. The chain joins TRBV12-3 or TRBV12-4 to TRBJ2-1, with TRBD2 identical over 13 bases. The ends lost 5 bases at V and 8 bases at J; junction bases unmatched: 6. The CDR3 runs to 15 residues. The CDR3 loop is CASSPGLAGDDEQFF. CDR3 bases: TGTGCCAGCAGTCCTGGACTAGCGGGAGACGATGAGCAGTTCTTC.

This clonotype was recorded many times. For the CDR3, the DNA is TGTGCCAGCAGCCCAGGGTACGAGCAGTACTTC. Amino acid sequence: CASSPGYEQYF. The chain is built from TRBV12-3 or TRBV12-4 and TRBJ2-7; a weak D match, TRBD1 (5 bases). Trimming took 6 bases from V and 4 from J, leaving 7 bases between them. This CDR3 region has 11 residues.

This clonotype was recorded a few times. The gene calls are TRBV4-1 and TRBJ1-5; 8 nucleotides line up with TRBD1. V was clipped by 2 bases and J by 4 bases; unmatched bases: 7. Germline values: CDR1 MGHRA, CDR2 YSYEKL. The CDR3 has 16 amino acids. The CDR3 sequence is CASSQNGQGVNQPQHF. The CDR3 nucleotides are TGCGCCAGCAGCCAAAATGGACAGGGTGTTAATCAGCCCCAGCATTTT.

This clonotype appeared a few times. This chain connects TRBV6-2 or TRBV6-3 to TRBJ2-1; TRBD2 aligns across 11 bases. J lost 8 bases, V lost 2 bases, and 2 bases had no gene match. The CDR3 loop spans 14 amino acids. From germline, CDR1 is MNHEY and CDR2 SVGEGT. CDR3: CASSYLAGGDEQFF. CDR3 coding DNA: TGTGCCAGCAGTTACCTAGCGGGGGGAGATGAGCAGTTCTTC.

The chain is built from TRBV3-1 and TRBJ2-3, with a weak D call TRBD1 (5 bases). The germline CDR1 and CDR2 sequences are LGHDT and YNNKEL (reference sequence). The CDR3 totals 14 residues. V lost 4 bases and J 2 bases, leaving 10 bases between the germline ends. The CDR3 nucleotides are TGTGCCAGCAGCCCCTCGGACACCACAGATACGCAGTATTTT. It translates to CASSPSDTTDTQYF.

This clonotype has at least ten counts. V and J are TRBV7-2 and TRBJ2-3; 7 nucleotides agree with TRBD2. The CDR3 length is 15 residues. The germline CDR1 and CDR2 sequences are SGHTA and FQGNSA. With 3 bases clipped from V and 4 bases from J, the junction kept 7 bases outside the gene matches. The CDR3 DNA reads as TGTGCCAGCAGCTTCGGCGGGAGTGTCGCAGATACGCAGTATTTT. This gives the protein CASSFGGSVADTQYF.

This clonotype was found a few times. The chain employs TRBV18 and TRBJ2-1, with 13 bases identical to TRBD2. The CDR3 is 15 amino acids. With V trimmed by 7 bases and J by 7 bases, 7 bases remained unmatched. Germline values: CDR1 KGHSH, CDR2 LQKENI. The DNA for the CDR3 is TGTGCCAGCTGGACCGGGACTAGCGGGACAAATGAGCAGTTCTTC. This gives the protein CASWTGTSGTNEQFF.

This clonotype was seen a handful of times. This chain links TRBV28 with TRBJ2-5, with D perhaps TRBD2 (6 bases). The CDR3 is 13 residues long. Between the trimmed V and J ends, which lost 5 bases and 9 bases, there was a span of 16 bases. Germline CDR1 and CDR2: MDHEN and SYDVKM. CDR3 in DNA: TGTGCCAGCAGTCCAGAGACTAGTGGGGCCCAGTACTTC. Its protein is CASSPETSGAQYF.

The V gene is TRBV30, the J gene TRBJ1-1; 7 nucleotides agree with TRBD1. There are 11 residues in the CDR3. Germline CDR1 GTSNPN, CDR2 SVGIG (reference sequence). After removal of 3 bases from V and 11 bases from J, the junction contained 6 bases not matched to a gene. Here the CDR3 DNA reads TGTGCCTGGAGCGCCAGGGGGTGGGCTTTCTTT. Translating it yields CAWSARGWAFF.

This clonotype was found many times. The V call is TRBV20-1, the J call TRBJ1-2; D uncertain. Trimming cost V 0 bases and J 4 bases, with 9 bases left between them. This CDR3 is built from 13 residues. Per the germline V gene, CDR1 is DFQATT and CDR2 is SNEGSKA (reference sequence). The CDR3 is CSARDPGSYGYTF. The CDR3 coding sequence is TGCAGTGCTAGAGACCCGGGGTCCTATGGCTACACCTTC.